Listed here are 16 T cell receptor beta chains from one sample, sequenced in a study of blood T cell repertoires in COVID-19. Clones were read by immunoSEQ multiplex PCR, and TCRdb kept only the in-frame ones, dropping some. Of approximately 91,000 clones in the sample, around four fifths are singletons; the top ten hold roughly 10%. The material sequenced was peripheral blood. These receptors all come from a woman aged 80 or older with acute or convalescent COVID-19.

The chain joins TRBV5-1 to TRBJ1-3; no reliable D call. The germline V gene encodes CDR1 SGHRS and CDR2 YFSETQ. V lost 4 bases and J 3 bases, leaving 8 bases between the germline ends. The CDR3 loop spans 13 amino acids. CDR3 DNA: TGCGCCAGCAGCATGGACGGTGGAAACACCATATATTTT. It specifies CASSMDGGNTIYF.

This clone showed up just a few times. The genes are TRBV29-1 and TRBJ1-2, with TRBD1 matching over 9 bases. The V segment lost 7 bases and the J segment 5 bases; nucleotides outside the gene matches: 5. Germline V gives CDR1 SQVTM, CDR2 ANQGSEA. This CDR3 is built from 12 residues. CDR3 amino acids: CSATDRGYGYTF. The CDR3 nucleotides read TGCAGCGCTACCGACAGGGGGTATGGCTACACCTTC.

The chain has TRBV28 and TRBJ2-7; D possibly corresponds to TRBD1 (6 bases). Trimming left V 5 bases short and J 2 bases short, with 19 bases between. The CDR3 runs to 16 residues. Germline V gene sequence: CDR1 MDHEN, CDR2 SYDVKM. CDR3 in DNA: TGTGCCAGCAGTGAACAGGAACGTGGACAGCCCTACGAGCAGTACTTC. Translated: CASSEQERGQPYEQYF.

The rearrangement uses TRBV5-1 and TRBJ1-5; TRBD1 aligns across 12 bases. J lost 6 bases, V lost 0 bases, and 4 bases had no gene match. The CDR3 spans 16 residues. Germline lookup yields CDR1 SGHRS and CDR2 YFSETQ. In DNA, the CDR3 is TGCGCCAGCAGCTTGGCCGGGACAGGGGGCAGTCAGCCCCAGCATTTT. This translates into CASSLAGTGGSQPQHF.

This chain connects TRBV24-1 to TRBJ2-3; D unresolved. V dropped 9 bases and J dropped 0 bases, with 9 bases sitting between them. The germline V gene has CDR1 KGHDR and CDR2 SFDVKD. This CDR3 is built from 13 residues. CDR3 sequence reads: CATGQASTDTQYF. CDR3 bases: TGTGCCACCGGCCAGGCTAGCACAGATACGCAGTATTTT.

CDR3 amino acids: CASSAPGRAANTEAFF. The CDR3 coding sequence is TGTGCCAGCAGTGCCCCCGGGCGGGCGGCCAACACTGAAGCTTTCTTT. The rearrangement uses TRBV6-2 or TRBV6-3 and TRBJ1-1; D gene uncertain. Per the germline V gene, CDR1 is MNHEY and CDR2 is SVGEGT. V gave up 5 bases and J gave up 2 bases, with 18 bases separating them. The CDR3 consists of 16 residues.

The chain employs TRBV5-4 and TRBJ2-3, with TRBD2 identical over 8 bases. J lost 5 bases, V lost 4 bases, and 6 bases had no gene match. The length of the CDR3 is 14 residues. Germline V gene lookup returns CDR1 SGHNT and CDR2 YYREEE (reference sequence). The CDR3 DNA reads as TGTGCCAGCAGCGCGAGCGGGAGTCGAGATACGCAGTATTTT. Protein: CASSASGSRDTQYF.

This chain uses TRBV20-1 with TRBJ2-7, with D tentatively TRBD1 (6 bases). Per germline, CDR1 DFQATT and CDR2 SNEGSKA (reference sequence). The CDR3 runs to 11 residues. With 6 bases removed from V and 3 bases from J, the gap between germline ends came to 9 bases. Here the CDR3 reads CSATRGYEQYF. CDR3 sequence (DNA): TGCAGTGCGACCAGGGGCTACGAGCAGTACTTC.

The V gene is TRBV6-5, the J gene TRBJ2-5; the match to TRBD2 covers 8 bases. The germline CDR1 and CDR2 sequences are MNHEY and SVGAGI. Trimming removed 5 bases from V and 4 bases from J; junction bases left unmatched: 9. CDR3 length: 15 amino acids. The CDR3 is CASSRSGSRGETQYF. CDR3 DNA sequence: TGTGCCAGCAGTCGAAGCGGGAGTAGGGGAGAGACCCAGTACTTC.

J is TRBJ1-1 and V is TRBV28; 7 nucleotides agree with TRBD1. The CDR3 has 13 residues. The ends lost 7 bases at V and 4 bases at J; junction bases unmatched: 6. Germline loops: CDR1 MDHEN, CDR2 SYDVKM. The CDR3 region is CASIAYRGTEAFF. The CDR3 nucleotides are TGTGCCAGCATCGCCTACAGGGGCACTGAAGCTTTCTTT.

The V call is TRBV6-5, the J call TRBJ1-1; possibly TRBD1 for D (5 bases). Between the trimmed V and J ends, which lost 2 bases and 1 base, there was a span of 8 bases. CDR3 length: 14 residues. Looked up from germline, CDR1 is MNHEY and CDR2 is SVGAGI. The CDR3, as DNA: TGTGCCAGCAGTTACCTGGGGCGGAACACTGAAGCTTTCTTT. Encoded protein: CASSYLGRNTEAFF.

In this sample, this clone turned up a few times. The chain has TRBV27 and TRBJ2-2, with 8 bases fitting TRBD2. Germline V CDR1 and CDR2: MNHEY, SMNVEV (reference sequence). The CDR3 spans 13 residues. The CDR3 here is CATSGYYTGELFF. In nucleotides, the CDR3 is TGTGCTACTAGCGGATATTACACCGGGGAGCTGTTTTTT.

The chain recombines TRBV7-9 with TRBJ2-7, with D perhaps TRBD1 (5 bases). The V gene lost 6 bases and the J gene lost 5 bases, with 14 bases spanning the gap. The CDR3 contains 13 residues. Germline values: CDR1 SEHNR, CDR2 FQNEAQ (reference sequence). The CDR3 sequence: CASSSNQGNEQYF. CDR3 nucleotides: TGTGCCAGCAGTTCAAACCAGGGTAACGAGCAGTACTTC.

The chain combines TRBV30 with TRBJ1-4; TRBD1 is a possible D gene (5 bases). Germline lookup yields CDR1 GTSNPN and CDR2 SVGIG (reference sequence). Trimming left V 0 bases short and J 3 bases short, with 17 bases between. The CDR3 runs 17 residues. The CDR3 DNA sequence: TGTGCCTGGAGTGTTGGGTGGGGCGGAGAATCTAATGAAAAACTGTTTTTT. This translates into CAWSVGWGGESNEKLFF.

This clone was found once. V is TRBV19 and J is TRBJ2-3, with D possibly matching TRBD1 (6 bases). Per the germline V gene, CDR1 is LNHDA and CDR2 is SQIVND (reference sequence). The germline V and J ends were trimmed by 7 bases and 0 bases, with 14 bases remaining between them. The CDR3 has 15 residues. This chain's CDR3 is CASTRGGKSTDTQYF. Written as DNA, the CDR3 is TGTGCCAGTACCAGGGGCGGCAAAAGCACAGATACGCAGTATTTT. Drawing the rest from reference TRBV19 and TRBJ2-3, the complete variable domain is DGGITQSPKYLFRKEGQNVTLSCEQNLNHDAMYWYRQDPGQGLRLIYYSQIVNDFQKGDIAEGYSVSREKKESFPLTVTSAQKNPTAFYLCASTRGGKSTDTQYFGPGTRLTVL.

The chain is built from TRBV3-1 (or the pseudogene TRBV3-2) and TRBJ2-7; D is unclear. The germline gives CDR1 LGHDT, CDR2 YNNKEL (reference sequence). Trimming took off 1 base at V and 7 bases at J, with 5 bases between the two ends. The CDR3 runs 11 residues. The CDR3 sequence: CASSQAGEQYF. The DNA of the CDR3 is TGTGCCAGCAGCCAAGCCGGGGAGCAGTACTTC.